This TCR beta chain was profiled in a study of T cells in Graves' hyperthyroidism and ophthalmopathy. From RNA transcripts, TCR beta CDR3 regions were amplified. HTBI primers were the set used in a first-round RT-PCR of the TCR CDR3. TCRdb recomputed calls from the multiplex PCR reads with MiXCR, one row per CDR3 protein. The sample contains a few hundred thousand distinct CDR3 sequences, about 20% of which appear only once. Findings and limits, study-wide: Researchers found most expanded thyroid clonotypes above 0.001 in blood as well.

This CDR3 is 15 amino acids long. Germline V gene lookup returns CDR1 MNHEY and CDR2 SVGEGT. Trimming stripped 5 bases from V and 1 base from J, with 14 bases between. This clonotype was detected many times. Its antigen remains unknown. The rearrangement uses TRBV6-2 or TRBV6-3 and TRBJ1-1, with a weak D call TRBD1 (6 bases). This receptor was obtained from a woman in her seventies with Graves' ophthalmopathy. Sample: blood. The CDR3, as DNA: TGTGCCAGCAGTCAAACAGGGTGGGGGAACACTGAAGCTTTCTTT. Its protein is CASSQTGWGNTEAFF.